What follows describes a single T cell receptor (beta chain). As yet, its antigen is unknown. The treatment was: around 19 received Ad26.COV2.S at low or high dose, single or two shots; 5 received placebo; per-sample allocation not given. Following the first vaccine or placebo injection, samples were taken on day 63. Built on an Ad26 vector, the vaccine expressed Wuhan-strain SARS-CoV-2 spike. These data are taken from a study of Ad26.COV2.S vaccination and SARS-CoV-2 variants. The overall study: Ad26.COV2.S was injected intramuscularly once or twice, 56 days apart. Findings of the study overall: Reported post-vaccination CD8+ and CD4+ T cell responses to spike showed substantial breadth. TCR breadth and depth analyses may have underestimated total T cell responses.

Produced via immunoSEQ multiplex PCR; TCRdb's table is partial and in-frame only. The sample has about 350,000 clones; 88% are singletons. V was cut by 5 bases and J by 5 bases, with 16 bases left in between. CDR1 and CDR2 (germline): MNHEY, SVGAGI. The CDR3 length is 14 residues. The clonotype originates from a person between 18 and 65 years old who received the Ad26.COV2.S COVID-19 vaccine or a placebo. The chain employs TRBV6-5 and TRBJ2-7, with D perhaps being TRBD1 or TRBD2 (5 bases each). This specimen consisted of peripheral blood, obtained in a trial of Ad26.COV2.S vaccine versus placebo. The CDR3 protein is CASSPGTLYDEQYF. CDR3 nucleotide sequence: TGTGCCAGCAGTCCCGGGACGTTATACGACGAGCAGTACTTC.